Shown below are 19 T cell receptor beta chains from a single sample sequenced in a study of cytomegalovirus exposure and HLA in healthy donors. The PCR employed 60 Vbeta primers together with 13 Jbeta primers. TCRdb keeps only in-frame clones here, not all; method: immunoSEQ multiplex PCR. The sample contains under 200,000 clones, around three quarters of which appear only once. The sequencing input was PBMCs. All receptors derive from a man aged 35 to 55 in good health and CMV-seronegative.

This chain uses TRBV9 with TRBJ1-6, with TRBD1 matching 9 bases. Germline V CDR1 and CDR2: SGDLS, YYNGEE. The CDR3 is 14 residues long. J lost 9 bases, V lost 3 bases, and 4 bases had no gene match. DNA of the CDR3: TGTGCCAGCAGCGAACAGGGGGCTGGTTCACCCCTCCACTTT. It codes for CASSEQGAGSPLHF.

Of note for this clone: Germline is not matched at one junction end, which may reflect a read error. V and J are TRBV7-9 and TRBJ1-3; 7 bases are a match to TRBD1. CDR1 is SEHNR, CDR2 FQNEAQ, per germline (reference sequence). This CDR3 region has 14 residues. The CDR3 sequence is CSSSLQGTGNTIYF. The CDR3 DNA is TGTTCCAGCAGCTTACAGGGGACTGGAAACACCATATATTTT.

The genes are TRBV10-3 and TRBJ2-2; 10 nucleotides match TRBD1. This CDR3 region has 18 residues. V was pared by 4 bases and J by 6 bases, with 14 bases of the junction left unmatched. From germline, CDR1 is ENHRY and CDR2 SYGVKD. The CDR3 DNA sequence: TGTGCCATCAGTGCAGTTCTCCGGGACAGGGGTATCCCCGGGGAGCTGTTTTTT. This codes for CAISAVLRDRGIPGELFF.

The rearrangement joins TRBV29-1 to TRBJ1-1; 10 positions match TRBD1. CDR3 length: 13 amino acids. The V segment lost 7 bases and the J segment 2 bases; nucleotides outside the gene matches: 4. CDR1 is SQVTM, CDR2 ANQGSEA, per germline. The CDR3 DNA reads TGCAGCGCGGGACAGGGGCCCAACACTGAAGCTTTCTTT. Encoded protein: CSAGQGPNTEAFF.

As regards this clone: No DNA is shown, since the ends of the CDR3 on it are uncertain; the CDR3 is the one TCRdb lists. The V and J genes are TRBV4-3 and TRBJ2-1; the listed D gene, TRBD1, was not tested against the DNA. Germline V gives CDR1 LGHNA, CDR2 YSLEER. 16 amino acids form the CDR3, both terminal residues included. This CDR3 reads CASSQDRQDFGDEQFF.

The rearrangement joins TRBV7-2 to TRBJ1-2; 9 bases match TRBD1. V was pared by 1 base and J by 0 bases, with 3 bases of the junction left unmatched. CDR3 length: 16 residues. The germline V gene has CDR1 SGHTA and CDR2 FQGNSA. The CDR3 DNA is TGTGCCAGCAGCTTAGTGGACAGGGGACCTAACTATGGCTACACCTTC. This codes for CASSLVDRGPNYGYTF.

V is TRBV5-1 and J is TRBJ2-5; 8 bases fit TRBD1. J lost 2 bases, V lost 0 bases, and 3 bases had no gene match. Germline CDR1 and CDR2: SGHRS and YFSETQ. CDR3 length equals 15 residues. The CDR3 DNA follows: TGCGCCAGCAGCTTGGGACAGGGGCTACAAGAGACCCAGTACTTC. Its translation: CASSLGQGLQETQYF.

This chain links TRBV19 with TRBJ2-2, with D tentatively TRBD1 (5 bases). V was shortened by 7 bases and J by 0 bases, with 15 bases between the two germline ends. Germline V gene lookup returns CDR1 LNHDA and CDR2 SQIVND (reference sequence). The CDR3 is made up of 16 amino acids. In DNA form, the CDR3 reads TGTGCCAGTAAGACAGTGACTGGAACGAACACCGGGGAGCTGTTTTTT. Encoded protein: CASKTVTGTNTGELFF.

The chain recombines TRBV19 with TRBJ1-1, with 8 bases identical to TRBD1. Germline V lookup: CDR1 LNHDA, CDR2 SQIVND (reference sequence). The junction had 6 bases not matched to a gene; V was cut back by 5 bases and J by 7 bases. This CDR3 spans 13 amino acids. The CDR3 region is CASSPGTGREAFF. The CDR3, as DNA: TGTGCCAGTAGTCCTGGGACAGGCCGTGAAGCTTTCTTT.

V is TRBV5-4 and J is TRBJ1-5; 10 bases align to TRBD1. Trimming took 0 bases from V and 5 from J; bases not matched to a gene: 5. The CDR3 loop spans 16 amino acids. Germline CDR1 and CDR2: SGHNT and YYREEE (reference sequence). The CDR3 sequence is CASSLAETGGYQPQHF. The CDR3 nucleotides are TGTGCCAGCAGCTTGGCCGAGACAGGGGGCTATCAGCCCCAGCATTTT. Full variable domain (missing parts from reference TRBV5-4 and TRBJ1-5): ETGVTQSPTHLIKTRGQQVTLRCSSQSGHNTVSWYQQALGQGPQFIFQYYREEENGRGNFPPRFSGLQFPNYSSELNVNALELDDSALYLCASSLAETGGYQPQHFGDGTRLSIL.

This clone has just a few counts. The chain employs TRBV11-3 and TRBJ2-7; D is perhaps TRBD2 (6 bases). V lost 5 bases and J lost 5, with 13 bases in between. The CDR3 covers 13 residues. Germline loops: CDR1 SGHNT, CDR2 YENEEA. The CDR3 DNA is TGTGCCAGCAGCGGGCCGCGGGGTAACGAGCAGTACTTC. This translates into CASSGPRGNEQYF.

This chain links TRBV6-1 with TRBJ1-2, with 8 bases that match TRBD1. After removal of 6 bases from V and 4 bases from J, the junction contained 10 bases not matched to a gene. Per the germline V gene, CDR1 is MNHNS and CDR2 is SASEGT. The CDR3 has 15 amino acids. The CDR3 spells CASSLMAGGTYGYTF. DNA for the CDR3: TGTGCCAGCAGCTTGATGGCAGGGGGCACCTATGGCTACACCTTC.

V gene TRBV7-3 combines with J gene TRBJ2-2, with TRBD1 as a possible D gene (5 bases). The V end was cut by 4 bases, the J end by 6 bases, with 9 bases between. From germline, CDR1 is SGHTA and CDR2 FQGTGA. This CDR3 has 13 amino acids. The CDR3 reads CASSSSGSGELFF. The DNA for the CDR3 is TGTGCCAGCAGCTCCTCAGGGTCCGGGGAGCTGTTTTTT. Full variable domain (rest looked up from reference TRBV7-3 and TRBJ2-2): GAGVSQTPSNKVTEKGKYVELRCDPISGHTALYWYRQSLGQGPEFLIYFQGTGAADDSGLPNDRFFAVRPEGSVSTLKIQRTERGDSAVYLCASSSSGSGELFFGEGSRLTVL.

This chain joins TRBV29-1 and TRBJ1-2; D uncertain. This CDR3 comprises 12 residues. Germline V gene sequence: CDR1 SQVTM, CDR2 ANQGSEA. V shed 3 bases and J shed 4 bases, with 9 bases lying between them. The CDR3 DNA reads as TGCAGCGTTGATGGGCAGGTCTATGGCTACACCTTC. This translates into CSVDGQVYGYTF. Variable domain in full (rest from reference TRBV29-1 and TRBJ1-2): SAVISQKPSRDICQRGTSLTIQCQVDSQVTMMFWYRQQPGQSLTLIATANQGSEATYESGFVIDKFPISRPNLTFSTLTVSNMSPEDSSIYLCSVDGQVYGYTFGSGTRLTVV.

This clone was picked up a small number of times. The chain combines TRBV9 with TRBJ2-1, with D possibly matching TRBD2 (5 bases). Trimming removed 6 bases at V and 8 bases at J, with 15 bases between. The V gene's germline CDR1 is SGDLS and CDR2 YYNGEE. The CDR3 runs 13 residues. This CDR3 reads CASNNYGVDEQFF. The CDR3, as DNA: TGTGCCAGCAACAACTACGGGGTGGATGAGCAGTTCTTC.

About this clone: Other DNA sequences from this sample encode an identical CDR3 as well. V is TRBV29-1 and J is TRBJ2-7; 7 bases are a match to TRBD1. The germline CDR1 and CDR2 sequences are SQVTM and ANQGSEA. The CDR3 consists of 13 residues. V shed 5 bases, J shed 0 bases, and the junction held 4 bases outside the gene matches. CDR3 sequence (DNA): TGCAGCGTTCAAAGACAGGGCTCCTACGAGCAGTACTTC. This sequence encodes CSVQRQGSYEQYF.

The J gene is TRBJ1-2, the V gene TRBV7-9, with 11 bases that match TRBD1. There are 15 residues in the CDR3. Germline loops: CDR1 SEHNR, CDR2 FQNEAQ (reference sequence). Trimming took 0 bases from V and 5 from J; bases not matched to a gene: 2. In DNA, the CDR3 is TGTGCCAGCAGCTTAGCAGGGACAGGGGGATATGGCTACACCTTC. Its protein product is CASSLAGTGGYGYTF.

The chain joins TRBV5-1 to TRBJ2-7; D might be TRBD1 (6 bases). This CDR3 region has 15 residues. Trimming took 2 bases from V and 4 from J, leaving 16 bases between them. Looked up from germline, CDR1 is SGHRS and CDR2 is YFSETQ. CDR3 sequence (DNA): TGCGCCAGCAGCTTATCCGGACAGTCGGGATACGAGCAGTACTTC. Its protein product is CASSLSGQSGYEQYF.

This clone came up a few times. This sequence joins TRBV4-1 and TRBJ2-7, with D perhaps TRBD1 (5 bases). Trimming cost V 0 bases and J 4 bases, with 13 bases left between them. The CDR3 consists of 15 residues. Germline V lookup: CDR1 MGHRA, CDR2 YSYEKL. CDR3 sequence reads: CASSQEQAEKYEQYF. The CDR3 DNA reads as TGCGCCAGCAGCCAAGAACAGGCCGAGAAGTACGAGCAGTACTTC.